This T cell receptor beta chain was obtained from a study of molecular identifiers for immune sequencing clone quantification. CDR3 length equals 15 residues. V dropped 0 bases and J dropped 9 bases, with 16 bases sitting between them. From germline, CDR1 is SGHRS and CDR2 YFSETQ. TCRdb redid the calling of the PCR reads with MiXCR, one entry per CDR3 protein. The sample holds fewer than 350,000 distinct CDR3 sequences, about 21% seen once. Ten or more counts support this clonotype. This TCR came from a human donor in good health. Some libraries in this study had Jurkat cell RNA spiked in. The J gene is TRBJ2-1, the V gene TRBV5-1, with D perhaps TRBD1 (5 bases). The sequenced sample consisted of naive CD8+ T cells from blood, with Jurkat cell RNA spiked in. Subset denoted: FACS-sorted CD8+CD4-CCR7+CD45RA+ naive T cells. CDR3 in amino acids: CASSLAAGLPSEQFF. The CDR3, as DNA: TGCGCCAGCAGCTTGGCCGCAGGGCTCCCTTCTGAGCAGTTCTTC.